This passage covers 28 T cell receptor beta chains from one sample sequenced in a study of blood T cell repertoires in COVID-19. The data were produced by immunoSEQ multiplex PCR, yet TCRdb's version contains in-frame clones alone and is incomplete. Of some 330,000 clones in the sample, over 75% were seen once. Sequenced: PBMCs or T cells enriched from blood (not recorded which). The receptors come from a man aged 25-45 years who had recovered from COVID-19.

This clone was found a few times. The V call is TRBV5-1, the J call TRBJ1-2; 8 nucleotides line up with TRBD1. V shed 4 bases, J shed 8 bases, and the junction held 4 bases outside the gene matches. Germline V gives CDR1 SGHRS, CDR2 YFSETQ. There are 12 residues in the CDR3. Written as DNA, the CDR3 is TGCGCCAGCAGCGGGGACAGGTGGGGCTACACCTTC. It is translated as CASSGDRWGYTF.

The chain uses TRBV25-1 and TRBJ1-4; 12 nucleotides line up with TRBD1. The germline CDR1 and CDR2 sequences are MGHDK and SYGVNS. J was trimmed by 8 bases and V by 4 bases; bases with no gene match: 2. The CDR3 is made up of 14 amino acids. CDR3 protein: CASSGDRGREKLFF. In DNA, the CDR3 is TGTGCCAGCAGTGGGGACAGGGGGCGAGAAAAACTGTTTTTT.

A few counts support this clone. The chain is built from TRBV2 and TRBJ2-7; 9 positions match TRBD2. The CDR3 loop spans 17 amino acids. Per the germline V gene, CDR1 is SNHLY and CDR2 is FYNNEI. After removal of 4 bases from V and 3 bases from J, the junction contained 13 bases not matched to a gene. CDR3 nucleotides: TGTGCCAGCAGTGTAGGGCCGGCGGCTAGCGGGAACTACGAGCAGTACTTC. It codes for CASSVGPAASGNYEQYF. The whole variable domain, filled in from reference TRBV2 and TRBJ2-7, reads EPEVTQTPSHQVTQMGQEVILRCVPISNHLYFYWYRQILGQKVEFLVSFYNNEISEKSEIFDDQFSVERPDGSNFTLKIRSTKLEDSAMYFCASSVGPAASGNYEQYFGPGTRLTVT.

The chain carries TRBV14 and TRBJ2-7; TRBD2 aligns across 7 bases. Unmatched junction bases numbered 15, after V lost 4 bases and J lost 6 bases. The length of the CDR3 is 16 residues. Germline V gives CDR1 SGHDN, CDR2 FVKESK. CDR3 sequence (DNA): TGTGCCAGCAGCCCGACGCGGGAGACTCCTATGCGCGAGCAGTACTTC. Amino acid sequence: CASSPTRETPMREQYF.

The chain employs TRBV7-9 and TRBJ2-7; 8 bases match TRBD1. V shed 5 bases and J 1 base; nucleotides not matched to a gene: 4. The germline CDR1 and CDR2 sequences are SEHNR and FQNEAQ (reference sequence). This CDR3 has 14 amino acids. The CDR3 is CASSDRGTSYEQYF. The CDR3 coding sequence is TGTGCCAGCAGCGACAGGGGAACTTCCTACGAGCAGTACTTC.

The chain carries TRBV3-1 (or the pseudogene TRBV3-2) and TRBJ2-7; TRBD1 matches 8 bases. V lost 4 bases and J lost 7; bases outside the gene matches: 6. CDR1 LGHDT and CDR2 YNNKEL come from the germline V gene (reference sequence). CDR3 length equals 13 residues. CDR3 in DNA: TGTGCCAGCAGCCTGAGACAGGGGTGGGAGCAGTACTTC. It yields the protein CASSLRQGWEQYF.

The genes are TRBV18 and TRBJ1-6; 7 bases line up with TRBD1. Trimming took 3 bases from V and 7 from J; bases not matched to a gene: 6. Germline values: CDR1 KGHSH, CDR2 LQKENI. This CDR3 has 15 amino acids. The CDR3 DNA sequence: TGTGCCAGCTCACCCGACAGGGTCCGGAATTCACCCCTCCACTTT. Residues: CASSPDRVRNSPLHF.

The chain carries TRBV29-1 and TRBJ2-7; a possible D gene is TRBD2 (5 bases). CDR1 and CDR2 (germline): SQVTM, ANQGSEA. The CDR3 length is 14 residues. V gave up 1 base and J gave up 3 bases, with 13 bases separating them. The CDR3 loop reads CSVEGQADDYEQYF. The CDR3 nucleotides read TGCAGCGTTGAAGGACAAGCGGACGACTACGAGCAGTACTTC.

This clone was seen a single time. This chain connects TRBV24-1 to TRBJ1-2; 9 bases are shared with TRBD1. This CDR3 comprises 18 residues. The J segment lost 4 bases and the V segment lost 4 bases, leaving 15 bases of the junction unmatched. Germline assignment: CDR1 KGHDR and CDR2 SFDVKD. This chain's CDR3 is CATSDRTAPGTGTYGYTF. The CDR3 nucleotides read TGTGCCACCAGTGACCGGACCGCCCCCGGGACAGGGACCTATGGCTACACCTTC.

This clone was recorded only once. V is TRBV24-1 and J is TRBJ2-2, with a possible D match to TRBD1 (7 bases). The CDR3 extends over 16 amino acids. Trimming left V 7 bases short and J 0 bases short, with 14 bases between. From germline, CDR1 is KGHDR and CDR2 SFDVKD. The CDR3 region is CATREGQYANTGELFF. As DNA, the CDR3 is TGTGCCACCAGGGAGGGACAGTACGCGAACACCGGGGAGCTGTTTTTT.

This clone occurred once. V is TRBV3-1 (or the pseudogene TRBV3-2) and J is TRBJ2-5; 9 positions match TRBD2. In germline, CDR1 is LGHDT, CDR2 YNNKEL (reference sequence). J was trimmed by 2 bases and V by 8 bases; bases with no gene match: 12. The CDR3 has 16 amino acids. The chain's CDR3 is CASFPSREGFQETQYF. The CDR3 nucleotides read TGTGCCAGCTTTCCCTCGCGGGAGGGATTTCAAGAGACCCAGTACTTC.

The genes are TRBV12-3 or TRBV12-4 and TRBJ1-5; D gene unclear. V shed 7 bases and J shed 3 bases, with 10 bases lying between them. The length of the CDR3 is 13 residues. The CDR3 DNA sequence: TGTGCCAGCACTGAAAACATCAATCAGCCCCAGCATTTT. It translates to CASTENINQPQHF.

The chain has TRBV7-9 and TRBJ2-3; a weak D match, TRBD2 (5 bases). V was cut by 5 bases and J by 3 bases, with 9 bases left in between. The CDR3 runs 13 residues. Per germline, CDR1 SEHNR and CDR2 FQNEAQ (reference sequence). CDR3 bases: TGTGCCAGCAGCCCCGGGGTGACAGATACGCAGTATTTT. This encodes CASSPGVTDTQYF.

A note on this clone: Since a much larger clone is just one base distant, this may be a read error. The rearrangement uses TRBV28 and TRBJ2-1; the D gene is possibly TRBD2 (5 bases). The CDR3 covers 13 residues. V was shortened by 3 bases and J by 2 bases, with 5 bases between the two germline ends. CDR1 and CDR2 from the germline V gene are MDHEN and SYDVKM. The CDR3 nucleotides are TGTGCCAGCAGTTTCGGGACCTACAATGAGCAGTTCTTC. Protein: CASSFGTYNEQFF. Supplemented by reference TRBV28 and TRBJ2-1, the full variable domain reads DVKVTQSSRYLVKRTGEKVFLECVQDMDHENMFWYRQDPGLGLRLIYFSYDVKMKEKGDIPEGYSVSREKKERFSLILESASTNQTSMYLCASSFGTYNEQFFGPGTRLTVL.

The rearrangement joins TRBV25-1 to TRBJ2-5; TRBD1 matches 8 bases. The CDR3 consists of 15 residues. The V gene end was trimmed by 6 bases and the J gene end by 5 bases; junction bases not matched to a gene: 11. Germline loops: CDR1 MGHDK, CDR2 SYGVNS. CDR3 amino acids: CASRDDRGNHETQYF. In nucleotides, the CDR3 is TGTGCCAGCAGAGACGACAGGGGAAATCACGAGACCCAGTACTTC.

This sequence joins TRBV4-2 and TRBJ1-2; 10 bases align to TRBD1. The germline gives CDR1 LGHNA, CDR2 YNFKEQ. Trimming at V came to 4 bases and at J to 4 bases, leaving 12 bases not matched to a gene. This CDR3 comprises 17 residues. The CDR3 protein is CASSPSFLGTGVYGYTF. CDR3 DNA: TGTGCCAGCAGCCCCTCATTTCTCGGGACAGGGGTCTATGGCTACACCTTC.

This chain uses TRBV5-6 with TRBJ1-2; D is uncertain. Germline-derived CDR1 and CDR2 are SGHDT and YYEEEE. The V gene lost 0 bases and the J gene lost 8 bases, with 26 bases spanning the gap. This CDR3 is 18 amino acids long. CDR3 sequence reads: CASSLAVRLYSSSLGYTF. CDR3 in DNA: TGTGCCAGCAGCTTGGCGGTCAGGCTTTACTCTTCCTCATTGGGCTACACCTTC.

The rearrangement joins TRBV19 to TRBJ2-7; 8 positions match TRBD2. The CDR3 runs 15 residues. Germline V lookup: CDR1 LNHDA, CDR2 SQIVND (reference sequence). J lost 6 bases, V lost 5 bases, and 12 bases had no gene match. The CDR3 nucleotides are TGTGCCAGTAGTGCCTCTGCGGGGGGCGGGGGCGAGCAGTACTTC. Its protein is CASSASAGGGGEQYF.

This clone was found once. The chain couples TRBV5-1 to TRBJ2-1; no definite D call. Germline CDR1 is SGHRS and CDR2 is YFSETQ. The ends were cut back, 4 bases at V and 8 bases at J, with 10 bases in the middle. The CDR3 is 12 residues long. The DNA of the CDR3 is TGCGCCAGCAGCCATGAGAATTATGAGCAGTTCTTC. Amino acids: CASSHENYEQFF.

This clone has just a few counts. The chain couples TRBV4-1 to TRBJ2-1, with 8 positions matching TRBD2. The germline CDR1 and CDR2 sequences are MGHRA and YSYEKL. Unmatched junction bases numbered 14, after V lost 2 bases and J lost 2 bases. The CDR3 length is 19 residues. The CDR3 region has the DNA TGCGCCAGCAGCCAACTTAGAGCGGGAGAATCCAAGCCCTACAATGAGCAGTTCTTC. This gives the protein CASSQLRAGESKPYNEQFF.

The chain is built from TRBV10-1 and TRBJ2-3, with D possibly matching TRBD2 (6 bases). The CDR3 totals 13 residues. V lost 5 bases, J lost 5 bases, and 11 bases lay in between. The germline V gene has CDR1 WNHNN and CDR2 SYGVQD (reference sequence). This chain's CDR3 is CASSRGSGDTQYF. DNA of the CDR3: TGCGCCAGCAGTCGGGGGTCGGGAGATACGCAGTATTTT.

The chain is built from TRBV10-3 and TRBJ1-3; 10 bases line up with TRBD1. Trimming at V came to 10 bases and at J to 2 bases, leaving 2 bases not matched to a gene. The CDR3 covers 13 residues. Germline V gene data show CDR1 as ENHRY and CDR2 as SYGVKD. CDR3 in DNA: TGTGCCACCGGGACAGGGGCTGGAAACACCATATATTTT. It yields the protein CATGTGAGNTIYF.

The genes are TRBV5-1 and TRBJ2-7; D uncertain. The CDR3 totals 14 residues. Germline CDR1 and CDR2: SGHRS and YFSETQ. The germline V and J ends were trimmed by 0 bases and 2 bases, with 9 bases remaining between them. CDR3 region: CASSLVLGAYEQYF. CDR3 DNA: TGCGCCAGCAGCTTGGTTTTGGGCGCCTACGAGCAGTACTTC.

The chain is built from TRBV6-5 and TRBJ2-1; D unclear. The length of the CDR3 is 14 residues. Deletions cut 6 bases from V and 0 bases from J, with 9 bases between. Per the germline V gene, CDR1 is MNHEY and CDR2 is SVGAGI. The CDR3 nucleotides read TGTGCCAGCAGGTTCCTAAACTCCTACAATGAGCAGTTCTTC. Its protein is CASRFLNSYNEQFF.

Worth noting for this clone: Other DNA variants within this sample encode the same CDR3. The rearrangement joins TRBV29-1 to TRBJ1-2; 9 bases align to TRBD1. CDR3 length: 13 residues. Germline V lookup: CDR1 SQVTM, CDR2 ANQGSEA. J gave up 2 bases and V 4 bases, and 2 bases lay outside the gene matches. This CDR3 is CSVVTGGNYGYTF. The CDR3 bases are TGCAGCGTTGTAACAGGGGGCAACTATGGCTACACCTTC.

The chain links TRBV3-1 (or the pseudogene TRBV3-2) to TRBJ2-2, with 10 bases aligning to TRBD2. Germline V gene sequence: CDR1 LGHDT, CDR2 YNNKEL (reference sequence). The CDR3 length is 16 residues. J was trimmed by 5 bases and V by 5 bases; bases with no gene match: 8. DNA for the CDR3: TGTGCCAGCAGCTATCCCCAGCGGGAGGGAACCGGGGAGCTGTTTTTT. This codes for CASSYPQREGTGELFF.

This sequence joins TRBV28 and TRBJ2-7; 9 bases line up with TRBD1. The CDR3 runs 15 residues. Germline V gene lookup returns CDR1 MDHEN and CDR2 SYDVKM. The V segment lost 4 bases and the J segment 2 bases; nucleotides outside the gene matches: 6. The chain's CDR3 is CASSSGTGRPYEQYF. As DNA, the CDR3 is TGTGCCAGCAGTTCGGGGACAGGGAGGCCCTACGAGCAGTACTTC.

This clone was found a few times. The genes are TRBV24-1 and TRBJ1-5; D is unresolved. V lost 5 bases, J lost 5 bases, and 15 bases lay in between. Germline V CDR1 and CDR2: KGHDR, SFDVKD. This CDR3 has 15 residues. CDR3: CATSAGVAGDQPQHF. CDR3 in DNA: TGTGCCACCAGTGCCGGGGTTGCCGGGGATCAGCCCCAGCATTTT.